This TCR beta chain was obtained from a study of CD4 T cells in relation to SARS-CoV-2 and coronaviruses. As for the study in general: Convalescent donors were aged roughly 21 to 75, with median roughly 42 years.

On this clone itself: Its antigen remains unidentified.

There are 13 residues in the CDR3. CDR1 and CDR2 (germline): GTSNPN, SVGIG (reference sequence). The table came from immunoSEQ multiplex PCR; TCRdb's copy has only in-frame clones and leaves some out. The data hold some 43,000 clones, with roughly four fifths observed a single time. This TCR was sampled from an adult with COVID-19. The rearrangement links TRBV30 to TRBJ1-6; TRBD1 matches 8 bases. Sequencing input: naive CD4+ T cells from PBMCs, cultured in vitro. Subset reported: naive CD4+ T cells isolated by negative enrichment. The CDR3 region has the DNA TGTGCACAAGCCGGGACAGGCGATTCACCCCTCCACTTT. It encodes CAQAGTGDSPLHF.